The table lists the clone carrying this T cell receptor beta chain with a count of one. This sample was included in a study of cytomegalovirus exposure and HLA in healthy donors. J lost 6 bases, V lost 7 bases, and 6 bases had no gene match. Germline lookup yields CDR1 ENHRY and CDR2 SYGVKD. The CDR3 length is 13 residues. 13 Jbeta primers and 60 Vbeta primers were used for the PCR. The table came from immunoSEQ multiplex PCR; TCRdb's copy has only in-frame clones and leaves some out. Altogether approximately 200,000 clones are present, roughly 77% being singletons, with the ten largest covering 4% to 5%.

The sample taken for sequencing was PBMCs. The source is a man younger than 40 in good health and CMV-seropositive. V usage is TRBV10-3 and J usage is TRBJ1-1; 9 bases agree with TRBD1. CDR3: CAIKAGQGSEAFF. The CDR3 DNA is TGTGCCATCAAGGCGGGACAGGGATCTGAAGCTTTCTTT.